This T cell receptor (beta chain) was recovered during a study of human T cells and chemical hapten exposure. About the research overall: Per-sample TCR yield variability stemmed mainly from small pooled library volume differences.

TCRdb recomputed calls from the RACE reads with MiXCR, one row per CDR3 protein. This table has over 14,000 distinct CDR3 sequences, over 15% appearing once. Study-wide results and caveats: Expanded TCRs made up significantly more big CDR3 similarity clusters than controls did.

CDR1 and CDR2 (germline): LNHDA, SQIVND (reference sequence). The CDR3 totals 14 residues. Trimming shortened V by 5 bases and J by 0 bases, and 8 bases separated the two germline ends. This clonotype was detected ten times or more. Antigen unknown. Time point specified: patch test 1, 2 weeks after DPC sensitization. Treatment reported: therapeutic diphenylcyclopropenone sensitization with weekly scalp DPC. Sequencing started from total RNA isolated from unfractionated whole blood. The chain couples TRBV19 to TRBJ2-1; tentatively, D is TRBD1 (5 bases). The sequence was collected from a woman aged 25 to 45 with alopecia areata. Some clones in this sample may be carry-over from other donors' samples. Specimen: whole blood, collected in connection with sensitization to the hapten diphenylcyclopropenone (DPC). The DNA for the CDR3 is TGTGCCAGTAGTGTGACAGTCTCCTACAATGAGCAGTTCTTC. Translation gives CASSVTVSYNEQFF.